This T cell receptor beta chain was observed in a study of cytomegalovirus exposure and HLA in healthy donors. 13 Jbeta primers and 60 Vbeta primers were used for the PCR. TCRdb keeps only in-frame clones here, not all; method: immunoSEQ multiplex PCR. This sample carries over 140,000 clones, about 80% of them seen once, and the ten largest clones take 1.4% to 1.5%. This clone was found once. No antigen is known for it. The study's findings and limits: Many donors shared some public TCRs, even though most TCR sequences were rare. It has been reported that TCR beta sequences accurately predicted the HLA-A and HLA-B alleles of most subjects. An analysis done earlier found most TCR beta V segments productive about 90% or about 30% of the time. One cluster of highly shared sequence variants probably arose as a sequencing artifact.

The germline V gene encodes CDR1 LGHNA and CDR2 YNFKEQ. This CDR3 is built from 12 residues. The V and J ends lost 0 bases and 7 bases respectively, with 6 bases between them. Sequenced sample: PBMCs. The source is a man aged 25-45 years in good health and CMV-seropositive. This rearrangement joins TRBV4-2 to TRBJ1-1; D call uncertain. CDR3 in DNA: TGTGCCAGCAGCCAAGATTGGCATGAAGCTTTCTTT. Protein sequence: CASSQDWHEAFF.